This T cell receptor (beta chain) came from a study of brain T cells in children with intractable seizures (TCRdb year 2021). Regarding the research as a whole: Resected brain tissue from 53 pediatric epilepsy surgery cases was initially screened for immune gene transcripts with a NanoString immunology panel. Of the approximately twelve selected surgery cases, pre-surgery blood was also sequenced for eight, so four had brain tissue only. Study-wide conclusions, independent of this receptor: Viral specificity was inferred only from CDR3 sequence similarity, and patients' HCMV serostatus was unknown. Because pre- and post-surgery blood were sequenced to different depths, clones absent from the pre-surgery sample may reflect undersampling.

Its CDR3 holds 18 amino acids, cysteine through phenylalanine. The CDR3 DNA has 54 bases and is translated from base 1. Worth noting for this clone: Its binding antigen is unknown. Per-nucleotide qualities are absent, and no much larger clonotype sits a single base away.

In the paper's terms, the time point label means: blood from clinic visit 5 months post-surgery; TSC patient then seizure free. The surgery cases that showed the highest brain T cell transcript signatures were chosen for TCR beta chain sequencing of brain tissue, and of blood when it was available. Prior to surgery, the patients had been treated with at least one anti-epileptic drug. TCR-sequenced patients were children with drug-resistant epilepsy due to tuberous sclerosis complex, focal cortical dysplasia, Rasmussen encephalitis or hemimegalencephaly. The Monarch genomic DNA purification kit was used to extract bulk genomic DNA from unsorted brain tissue and whole blood. The immunoSEQ assay was applied to genomic DNA to generate the TCR beta chain sequences. In the paper's pipeline: Any CDR3 sequence that did not begin with the conserved framework cysteine at position 104 was removed by hand. Clonality was calculated as one minus the normalized Shannon's Diversity Index, with values ranging from 0 (maximal diversity) to 1 (oligoclonal). Chi-squared comparison-of-proportions tests were used to check whether the frequency of the same CDR3 differed between samples, for example brain versus blood. Public clonotypes were found through immuneACCESS searches, while the VDJdb browser was used to judge similarity to known antiviral clonotypes. TCRdb obtained this table from immuneACCESS and retained in-frame rearrangements with V and J assigned. These tables miss some clones; where compared with another copy, unresolved V genes account for less than half of the shortfall, and the remainder is unexplained. The V and J calls and the clone size are those of that table, but D and trimming were determined from the DNA. The sample table records hundreds of thousands of clones; 93% of these occur just once. The top ten hold 5.7% of the sample.

This sample comprised peripheral blood, obtained 4 to 5 months after surgery. This receptor was identified in a boy younger than two with tuberous sclerosis and intractable seizures. The chain is assembled from TRBV21-1 and TRBJ2-1; TRBD2, the table's D call, lacks a check against the DNA. TRBV21-1 is recorded as a pseudogene. The base sequence is TGTGCCAGCAGCAAAGCGCGCTCGTCCCACCCGGGGGAGAATGAGCAGTTCTTC. Its translation reads: CASSKARSSHPGENEQFF.